The TCR beta chain described here comes from a study of T-cell reconstitution after alpha-beta-depleted transplantation in children. For TCRbeta, the library was prepared with unique molecular identifiers. TCRdb recomputed calls from the PCR reads with MiXCR, one row per CDR3 protein. The sample gives about 610,000 distinct CDR3 sequences, roughly a tenth of which show up once; about 4% is in the top ten. Sequencing used PBMCs from the stem cell graft donor, obtained from the stem cell graft. This TCR was sampled from a human donor who donated a stem cell graft to a child with acute myeloid leukemia.

The CDR3 region is CASSVEGGYLTGELFF. The CDR3 DNA reads TGTGCCAGCAGCGTAGAAGGAGGATACTTGACCGGGGAGCTGTTTTTT. V usage is TRBV9 and J usage is TRBJ2-2; a possible D gene is TRBD2 (5 bases). The CDR3 sequence is 16 residues long. The V end was cut by 0 bases, the J end by 5 bases, with 14 bases between. Germline V gene sequence: CDR1 SGDLS, CDR2 YYNGEE.